The sequence of this TCR beta chain was determined in a study of blood T cell repertoires in COVID-19 (dated by TCRdb to 2019 to 2021). Looking at the study overall: Samples from collaborators originated in the United States, Italy and Spain and spanned both the acute and convalescent phases of COVID-19. The prospective study material was composed of cDNA or gDNA derived from T cells, B-cell-depleted T cells, or PBMCs. Deeply sampled blood TCRbeta repertoires from subjects exposed to, actively infected with, or recovered from COVID-19 were included in the dataset. The repertoires were released in a freely available public database meant as a resource for research on the immune response to SARS-CoV-2. The samples were drawn from two sources: the first 160 participants of the ongoing ImmuneRACE study, and 950 to 1,500 subjects contributed by 6 global collaborators. Sample metadata almost always included a de-identified subject ID, COVID-19 status, age in years and sex. HLA class I and class II types, where available, came from metadata supplied by the sample provider rather than from assay-based typing. The full study reports these points: The quantity of clinical and demographic metadata differed by source and by participant and was supplied without curation.

Each collaborating institution followed its own protocols to collect whole blood in K2EDTA tubes. Collaborator samples were shipped for TCRbeta analysis as frozen whole blood, isolated PBMCs, or DNA extracted from either sample type. V was cut back by 7 bases and J by 1 base, leaving a gap of 8 bases between them. The CDR3 sequence holds 13 residues, the cysteine and phenylalanine included. Kept here is only the CDR3 DNA, which spans 39 bases and is read in frame from base 1. CDR1 is given as SGHNT and CDR2 as YYREEE, both from the germline V gene (reference sequence). TCRbeta CDR3 regions were amplified from genomic DNA using the immunoSEQ Assay, a bias-controlled multiplex PCR. The study's processing was this. The number of nucleated cells in each sample was estimated from the amplification of reference gene primers within the assay. To quantify the absolute abundance of each unique TCRbeta CDR3 rearrangement, sequence reads were collapsed and filtered. Productive Simpson clonality was computed per sample as the square root of Simpson's diversity index over productive rearrangements. The source is immuneACCESS, and TCRdb retained only in-frame sequences with V and J called. Part of the clones is not carried over; for the studies checked, unresolved V genes explain less than half of this, and the remainder is unexplained. The D gene and trimming were derived from the DNA, and the V and J assignments and clone size from that table. The sample table lists 150,000 to 200,000 clones, under 85% of them with a count of one. The ten largest clones take up about 18% of the sample.

Details on this clone: The target of this receptor is not known. No clone much larger than this one lies a single base away; base qualities are absent.

This TCR was recovered from a man aged 60-69 years with active or convalescent COVID-19. The sequence is built from TRBV5-4 and TRBJ2-2; the D segment cannot be called with confidence. The material sequenced was peripheral blood. The DNA sequence is as follows: TGTGCCAGCGCTGGAGAGAACACCGGGGAGCTGTTTTTT. Its product reads: CASAGENTGELFF.